One and the same sample provided the 20 T cell receptor beta chains below, sequenced in a study of blood T cell repertoires in COVID-19. Some clones are missing from TCRdb's copy, which holds only in-frame ones; the method was immunoSEQ multiplex PCR. In the table there are 150,000 to 200,000 clones, less than 90% of which are singletons. What was sequenced was peripheral blood. These receptors originate from a woman in her sixties with COVID-19, enrolled during active disease.

The rearrangement uses TRBV7-2 and TRBJ1-1; D unresolved. Germline lookup yields CDR1 SGHTA and CDR2 FQGNSA. V lost 5 bases to trimming and J lost 4 bases, with 8 bases between them. The CDR3 is 12 amino acids. For the CDR3, the DNA is TGTGCCAGCAGCCCACTAGGCACTGAAGCTTTCTTT. As protein: CASSPLGTEAFF.

The rearrangement uses TRBV28 and TRBJ2-7; 12 nucleotides agree with TRBD1. Losses at the gene ends were 5 bases for V and 5 bases for J; bases not matched to a gene: 10. The CDR3 has 16 amino acids. Germline CDR1 and CDR2: MDHEN and SYDVKM. The CDR3 protein is CASSPPEGQGANEQYF. The CDR3 coding sequence is TGTGCCAGCAGTCCCCCCGAGGGACAGGGGGCTAACGAGCAGTACTTC.

This sequence joins TRBV7-2 and TRBJ2-1, with D possibly TRBD2 on 5 matching bases. Between the trimmed V and J ends, which lost 5 bases and 9 bases, there was a span of 11 bases. Germline V gives CDR1 SGHTA, CDR2 FQGNSA. The CDR3 is made up of 12 amino acids. The CDR3 nucleotides read TGTGCCAGCAGCCGGACTTCTCTTGAGCAGTTCTTC. It encodes CASSRTSLEQFF.

This clone was seen a single time. The V gene is TRBV11-2, the J gene TRBJ2-7, with a weak D call TRBD2 (6 bases). Germline CDR1 and CDR2: SGHAT and FQNNGV. The CDR3 has 14 residues. V shed 0 bases and J shed 6 bases, with 12 bases lying between them. In nucleotides, the CDR3 is TGTGCCAGCAGCTTAGAAGCCCCCGGGGGCGAGCAGTACTTC. The encoded protein is CASSLEAPGGEQYF.

V is TRBV6-1 and J is TRBJ1-2; 10 nucleotides match TRBD1. The CDR3 consists of 13 residues. The germline V gene encodes CDR1 MNHNS and CDR2 SASEGT. V shed 6 bases and J 6 bases; nucleotides not matched to a gene: 4. CDR3 residues: CASRGQGLNGYTF. The CDR3 DNA follows: TGTGCCAGCAGGGGACAGGGGCTAAATGGCTACACCTTC.

The chain employs TRBV28 and TRBJ2-1; no clear D gene. The CDR3 covers 15 residues. Trimming stripped 5 bases from V and 0 bases from J, with 11 bases between. Germline CDR1 is MDHEN and CDR2 is SYDVKM. The CDR3 is CASSLRPPSYNEQFF. The CDR3 nucleotides read TGTGCCAGCAGTCTCAGGCCTCCCTCCTACAATGAGCAGTTCTTC.

The rearrangement uses TRBV30 and TRBJ2-3; tentative D call: TRBD2 (5 bases). The CDR3 totals 12 residues. Germline V CDR1 and CDR2: GTSNPN, SVGIG (reference sequence). Trimming left V 4 bases short and J 6 bases short, with 11 bases between. CDR3 residues: CAWTNWRDTQYF. For the CDR3, the DNA is TGTGCCTGGACCAATTGGAGGGATACGCAGTATTTT. The full variable domain, rest sourced from reference TRBV30 and TRBJ2-3, is SQTIHQWPATLVQPVGSPLSLECTVEGTSNPNLYWYRQAAGRGLQLLFYSVGIGQISSEVPQNLSASRPQDRQFILSSKKLLLSDSGFYLCAWTNWRDTQYFGPGTRLTVL.

The DNA of the CDR3 is TGTGCCAGCTCACCCTTATCTGGGACAGGGGAGAGCTATGCTGGCTACACCTTC. It yields the protein CASSPLSGTGESYAGYTF. The gene calls are TRBV18 and TRBJ1-2; 10 bases align to TRBD1. CDR1 is KGHSH, CDR2 LQKENI, per germline. Unmatched junction bases numbered 17, after V lost 3 bases and J lost 7 bases. The CDR3 sequence is 18 residues long.

This chain connects TRBV19 to TRBJ1-5; D gene unclear. The CDR3 length is 15 residues. The germline gives CDR1 LNHDA, CDR2 SQIVND (reference sequence). V lost 0 bases and J 3 bases, leaving 9 bases between the germline ends. This chain's CDR3 is CASSIEVQSNQPQHF. For the CDR3, the DNA is TGTGCCAGTAGTATAGAAGTGCAGTCCAATCAGCCCCAGCATTTT.

This chain uses TRBV5-4 with TRBJ2-7, with 8 bases aligning to TRBD2. Germline trimming cut 3 bases from V and 4 bases from J; bases unmatched to any gene: 6. The length of the CDR3 is 14 residues. The germline V gene has CDR1 SGHNT and CDR2 YYREEE (reference sequence). The DNA of the CDR3 is TGTGCCAGCAGCTACAGCGGGAGATTATACGAGCAGTACTTC. It is translated as CASSYSGRLYEQYF.

The gene calls are TRBV30 and TRBJ1-2, with a tentative D call TRBD1 (6 bases). The CDR3 runs 13 residues. Per germline, CDR1 GTSNPN and CDR2 SVGIG (reference sequence). Trimming shortened V by 4 bases and J by 1 base, and 10 bases separated the two germline ends. The CDR3 loop is CAWTIGGNYGYTF. The CDR3 region has the DNA TGTGCCTGGACCATAGGGGGTAACTATGGCTACACCTTC.

This clone occurred a few times. The chain uses TRBV10-3 and TRBJ2-7; possible D gene TRBD1, 7 bases. Germline loops: CDR1 ENHRY, CDR2 SYGVKD. V gave up 4 bases and J gave up 7 bases, with 17 bases separating them. The CDR3 consists of 14 residues. As DNA, the CDR3 is TGTGCCATCAGTGTAATAGGAGGGGGCAGGGAGCAGTACTTC. It codes for CAISVIGGGREQYF.

This clone was seen just once. The chain uses TRBV5-1 and TRBJ2-6, with D possibly TRBD2 on 7 matching bases. Germline V gives CDR1 SGHRS, CDR2 YFSETQ. CDR3 length: 17 residues. Deletions cut 0 bases from V and 4 bases from J, with 14 bases between. CDR3 sequence (DNA): TGCGCCAGCAGCTTGGGAGCGGGACAAACGGGGGCCAACGTCCTGACTTTC. This translates into CASSLGAGQTGANVLTF.

The V and J genes are TRBV7-2 and TRBJ2-3, with TRBD2 matching over 9 bases. V lost 5 bases to trimming and J lost 4 bases; unmatched junction nucleotides: 7. Germline V gene lookup returns CDR1 SGHTA and CDR2 FQGNSA. The CDR3 spans 15 residues. The CDR3 nucleotides read TGTGCCAGCAGCCTTCGGGGCGGGAGGGCAGATACGCAGTATTTT. Its protein is CASSLRGGRADTQYF.

The V call is TRBV30, the J call TRBJ2-7; the match to TRBD2 covers 15 bases. V trimming: 3 bases; J trimming: 4 bases; junction bases outside the gene matches: 4. CDR3 length equals 15 residues. From germline, CDR1 is GTSNPN and CDR2 SVGIG (reference sequence). The CDR3 is CAWRPGTSGRYEQYF. The CDR3 DNA is TGTGCCTGGAGACCCGGGACTAGCGGGAGGTACGAGCAGTACTTC.

This rearrangement joins TRBV6-5 to TRBJ2-1; 13 bases fit TRBD2. This CDR3 is 16 amino acids long. After removal of 2 bases from V and 7 bases from J, the junction contained 5 bases not matched to a gene. Germline V gene lookup returns CDR1 MNHEY and CDR2 SVGAGI. CDR3 sequence reads: CASSYRTSGRMNEQFF. In nucleotides, the CDR3 is TGTGCCAGCAGTTACAGGACTAGCGGGAGAATGAATGAGCAGTTCTTC.

The sample holds a few counts of this clone. This chain links TRBV25-1 with TRBJ1-5; D perhaps matches TRBD1 (6 bases). The germline CDR1 and CDR2 sequences are MGHDK and SYGVNS. Trimming stripped 4 bases from V and 6 bases from J, with 10 bases between. The CDR3 loop spans 13 amino acids. DNA of the CDR3: TGTGCCAGCAGTGCCACAGGGTTTCAGCCCCAGCATTTT. It yields the protein CASSATGFQPQHF.

The V gene is TRBV24-1, the J gene TRBJ2-5; D is perhaps TRBD2 (7 bases). V was trimmed by 1 base and J by 4 bases, leaving 15 bases between them. CDR1 KGHDR and CDR2 SFDVKD come from the germline V gene. CDR3 length: 16 residues. Here the CDR3 DNA reads TGTGCCACCAGTGATTTAAGTTTGGGAGGGGGAGAGACCCAGTACTTC. It encodes CATSDLSLGGGETQYF.

Of note for this clone: A junction end diverges from the germline sequence, so it may reflect a read error. The chain uses TRBV7-2 and TRBJ1-2; perhaps TRBD1 as D (6 bases). CDR1 and CDR2 (germline): SGHTA, FQGNSA. The CDR3 sequence is 14 residues long. This CDR3 reads CASSIAGANYGYTF. The CDR3, as DNA: TGTGCCAGCAGCATAGCAGGGGCTAACTATGGCTACACCTTC.

V usage is TRBV5-3 and J usage is TRBJ1-1, with TRBD1 identical over 7 bases. TRBV5-3 is given ORF status, its function remaining uncertain. Unmatched junction bases numbered 10, after V lost 4 bases and J lost 4 bases. There are 15 residues in the CDR3. CDR3 sequence reads: CARSQREQGGTEAFF. The CDR3 DNA follows: TGTGCCAGAAGCCAGCGGGAGCAGGGGGGCACTGAAGCTTTCTTT.